This is a list of T cell receptor beta chains from one sample in a study of beta chain features in type 1 diabetes. The data were produced by immunoSEQ multiplex PCR, yet TCRdb's version contains in-frame clones alone and is incomplete. The table has some 250,000 clones, roughly 14% seen once; the top ten hold about 0.019%. The sequenced sample was naive CD4+ T cells from blood. All receptors come from a man younger than 45 with type 1 diabetes. CDR3s include the opening cysteine and the closing phenylalanine or tryptophan. Fields, in order: D gene, J gene, clone size, CDR3 length, V gene, CDR3 protein, CDR3 DNA. The D gene is left open where the match is weak. Rows give clone size only sometimes, using once, few, many, or a class for an expanded clone.

-,TRBJ1-2,-,15,TRBV30,CAWSGWGGTNYGYTF,TGTGCCTGGAGTGGCTGGGGAGGGACTAACTATGGCTACACCTTC
-,TRBJ2-7,-,14,TRBV28,CASSFGPEGYEQYF,TGTGCCAGCAGTTTTGGACCGGAGGGCTACGAGCAGTACTTC
-,TRBJ1-2,few,14,TRBV7-9,CASSLESGFKGYTF,TGTGCCAGCAGCTTAGAATCCGGGTTCAAGGGCTACACCTTC
TRBD1,TRBJ1-5,few,14,TRBV30,CAWSRDRGDQPQHF,TGTGCCTGGAGTCGGGACAGGGGGGATCAGCCCCAGCATTTT
-,TRBJ2-3,-,13,TRBV19,CASNQRASDTQYF,TGTGCCAGTAATCAGCGGGCCTCAGATACGCAGTATTTT
TRBD1,TRBJ2-7,-,13,TRBV5-1,CASSFGQAYEQYF,TGCGCCAGCAGCTTCGGACAGGCCTACGAGCAGTACTTC
TRBD2,TRBJ2-1,-,19,TRBV5-1,CASSLVLAGGRNKGDEQFF,TGCGCCAGCAGCTTGGTTCTAGCGGGGGGCCGTAATAAGGGTGATGAGCAGTTCTTC
TRBD1,TRBJ1-6,-,14,TRBV19,CASSTGTGGSPLHF,TGTGCCAGTAGTACCGGGACAGGGGGTTCACCCCTCCACTTT
-,TRBJ1-4,-,13,TRBV18,CASSRQFNEKLFF,TGTGCCAGCTCACGGCAGTTTAATGAAAAACTGTTTTTT
TRBD2,TRBJ2-5,-,14,TRBV2,CASSEVGGEETQYF,TGTGCCAGCAGTGAGGTGGGAGGGGAAGAGACCCAGTACTTC
TRBD2,TRBJ2-2,few,15,TRBV7-9,CASSLLAGKTGELFF,TGTGCCAGCAGCTTACTAGCGGGGAAGACCGGGGAGCTGTTTTTT
-,TRBJ2-7,-,14,TRBV27,CASSFREGALEQYF,TGTGCCAGCAGTTTTCGGGAGGGGGCGCTTGAGCAGTACTTC
TRBD2,TRBJ2-1,-,16,TRBV19,CASLSGEISSYNEQFF,TGTGCCAGCCTAAGCGGGGAGATAAGCTCCTACAATGAGCAGTTCTTC
-,TRBJ1-4,-,15,TRBV23-1,CASSQSWTANEKLFF,TGCGCCAGCAGTCAATCTTGGACAGCTAATGAAAAACTGTTTTTT
-,TRBJ2-7,-,14,TRBV19,CASSRKPGAGEQYF,TGTGCCAGTAGTCGTAAGCCAGGGGCAGGCGAGCAGTACTTC
TRBD1,TRBJ2-5,few,12,TRBV2,CASRTGVETQYF,TGTGCCAGCAGGACAGGGGTGGAGACCCAGTACTTC
TRBD1,TRBJ2-3,few,16,TRBV7-6,CASSLLGQGSGDTQYF,TGTGCCAGCAGCTTACTGGGACAGGGGAGCGGAGATACGCAGTATTTT
-,TRBJ1-3,-,12,TRBV27,CASGSGGNTIYF,TGTGCCAGCGGCTCGGGAGGAAACACCATATATTTT
-,TRBJ1-5,-,13,TRBV30,CAWSAGSNQPQHF,TGTGCCTGGAGTGCTGGCAGCAATCAGCCCCAGCATTTT
TRBD2,TRBJ2-4,few,16,TRBV2,CASSMTSLAGGNIQYF,TGTGCCAGCAGCATGACTTCACTAGCGGGAGGAAACATTCAGTACTTC
-,TRBJ1-6,-,13,TRBV5-6,CASSLMANSPLHF,TGTGCCAGCAGCTTGATGGCAAATTCACCCCTCCACTTT
-,TRBJ2-5,few,15,TRBV25-1,CASSESGLAQETQYF,TGTGCCAGCAGTGAATCTGGGCTAGCCCAAGAGACCCAGTACTTC
TRBD1,TRBJ1-6,-,19,TRBV7-2,CASSPRGGTGSSYNSPLHF,TGTGCCAGCAGCCCAAGAGGGGGGACAGGGAGCTCCTATAATTCACCCCTCCACTTT
TRBD2,TRBJ2-7,-,15,TRBV10-3,CAIGGGTSGTYEQYF,TGTGCCATCGGGGGGGGGACTAGCGGTACCTACGAGCAGTACTTC
TRBD2,TRBJ2-5,-,15,TRBV11-2,CASRPGTSGGETQYF,TGTGCCAGCAGGCCGGGGACTAGCGGCGGCGAGACCCAGTACTTC
TRBD1,TRBJ2-1,-,14,TRBV5-1,CASAPTGTVDEQFF,TGCGCCAGCGCTCCAACCGGGACAGTGGATGAGCAGTTCTTC
-,TRBJ2-7,-,14,TRBV5-1,CASTVNPSSYEQYF,TGCGCCAGCACTGTTAACCCTAGCTCCTACGAGCAGTACTTC
TRBD1,TRBJ1-1,-,15,TRBV6-5,CASSAGTGRDTEAFF,TGTGCCAGCAGTGCCGGGACAGGGAGGGACACTGAAGCTTTCTTT
-,TRBJ2-4,few,17,TRBV4-1,CASSQDLGAWEKNIQYF,TGCGCCAGCAGCCAAGATCTGGGGGCTTGGGAGAAAAACATTCAGTACTTC
-,TRBJ2-1,few,14,TRBV5-1,CASSLLGADNEQFF,TGCGCCAGCAGCTTGTTAGGGGCTGACAATGAGCAGTTCTTC
-,TRBJ2-3,few,14,TRBV9,CASSTARNADTQYF,TGTGCCAGCAGCACCGCGAGGAACGCAGATACGCAGTATTTT
-,TRBJ1-1,-,15,TRBV5-1,CASSLERGAVTEAFF,TGCGCCAGCAGCTTGGAACGGGGGGCTGTTACTGAAGCTTTCTTT
TRBD1,TRBJ1-5,few,12,TRBV6-4,CAILDRGWAQHF,TGTGCCATCTTGGACAGGGGATGGGCCCAGCATTTT
TRBD1,TRBJ2-5,-,15,TRBV9,CASSARTGHQETQYF,TGTGCCAGCAGCGCGAGGACAGGGCACCAAGAGACCCAGTACTTC
-,TRBJ2-2,-,16,TRBV30,CAWSTGTVGNTGELFF,TGTGCCTGGAGTACAGGGACGGTAGGAAACACCGGGGAGCTGTTTTTT
TRBD2,TRBJ2-4,-,18,TRBV4-1,CASSQGVSGGSAKNIQYF,TGCGCCAGCAGCCAAGGAGTTAGCGGGGGCTCAGCCAAAAACATTCAGTACTTC
-,TRBJ2-7,-,14,TRBV5-1,CASSLVAESYEQYF,TGCGCCAGCAGCTTGGTGGCGGAATCCTACGAGCAGTACTTC
-,TRBJ1-1,-,12,TRBV18,CASSLGDTEAFF,TGTGCCAGCTCGCTCGGGGACACTGAAGCTTTCTTT
TRBD2,TRBJ2-7,few,19,TRBV7-2,CASSLAGTSGSGVSYEQYF,TGTGCCAGCAGCTTAGCCGGGACTAGCGGGAGTGGGGTATCCTACGAGCAGTACTTC
-,TRBJ1-4,-,15,TRBV10-3,CAISLTATTNEKLFF,TGTGCCATCAGCCTGACTGCTACAACTAATGAAAAACTGTTTTTT